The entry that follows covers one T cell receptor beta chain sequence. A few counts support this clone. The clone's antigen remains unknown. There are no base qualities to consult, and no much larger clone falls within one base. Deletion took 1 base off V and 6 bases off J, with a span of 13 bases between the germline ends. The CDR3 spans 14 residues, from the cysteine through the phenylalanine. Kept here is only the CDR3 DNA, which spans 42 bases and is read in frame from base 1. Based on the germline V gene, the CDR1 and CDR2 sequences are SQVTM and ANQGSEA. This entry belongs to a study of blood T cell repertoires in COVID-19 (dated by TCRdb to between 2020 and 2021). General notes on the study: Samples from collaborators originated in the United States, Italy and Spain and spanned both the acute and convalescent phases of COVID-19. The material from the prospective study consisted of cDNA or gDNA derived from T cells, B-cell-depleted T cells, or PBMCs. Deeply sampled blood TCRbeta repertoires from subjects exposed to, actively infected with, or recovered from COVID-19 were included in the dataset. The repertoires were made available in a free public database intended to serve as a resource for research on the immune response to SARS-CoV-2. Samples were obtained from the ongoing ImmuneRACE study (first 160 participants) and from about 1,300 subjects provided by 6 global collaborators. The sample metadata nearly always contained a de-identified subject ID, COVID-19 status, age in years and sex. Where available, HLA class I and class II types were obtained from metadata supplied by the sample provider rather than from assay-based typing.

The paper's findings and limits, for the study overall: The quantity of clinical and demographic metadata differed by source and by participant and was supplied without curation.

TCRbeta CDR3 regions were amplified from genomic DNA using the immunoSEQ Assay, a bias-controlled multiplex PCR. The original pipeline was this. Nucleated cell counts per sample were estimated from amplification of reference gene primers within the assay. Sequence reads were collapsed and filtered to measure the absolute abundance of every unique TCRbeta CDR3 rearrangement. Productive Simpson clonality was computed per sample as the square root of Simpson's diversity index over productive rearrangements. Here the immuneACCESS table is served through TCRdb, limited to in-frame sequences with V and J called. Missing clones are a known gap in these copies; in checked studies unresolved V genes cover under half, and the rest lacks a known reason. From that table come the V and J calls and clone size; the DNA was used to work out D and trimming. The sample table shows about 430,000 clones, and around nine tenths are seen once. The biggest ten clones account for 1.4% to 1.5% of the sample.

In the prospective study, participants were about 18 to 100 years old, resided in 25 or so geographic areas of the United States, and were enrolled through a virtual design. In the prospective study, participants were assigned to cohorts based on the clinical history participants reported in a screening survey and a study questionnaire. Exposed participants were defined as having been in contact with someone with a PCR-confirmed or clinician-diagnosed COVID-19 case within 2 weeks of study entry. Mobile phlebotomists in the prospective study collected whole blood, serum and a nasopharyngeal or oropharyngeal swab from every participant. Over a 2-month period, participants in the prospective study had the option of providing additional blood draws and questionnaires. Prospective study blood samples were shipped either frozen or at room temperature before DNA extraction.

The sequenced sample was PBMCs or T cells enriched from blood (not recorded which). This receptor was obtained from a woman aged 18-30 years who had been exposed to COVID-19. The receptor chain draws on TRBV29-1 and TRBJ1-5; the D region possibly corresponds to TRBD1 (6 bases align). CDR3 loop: CSVEVGGGGQPQHF. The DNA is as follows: TGCAGCGTTGAAGTTGGGGGCGGGGGTCAGCCCCAGCATTTT.